Shown below are 23 T cell receptor beta chains from a single sample sequenced in a study of shared clonotypes between healthy human individuals. Produced via immunoSEQ multiplex PCR; TCRdb's table is partial and in-frame only. Of approximately 2.3 million clones listed, approximately 93% were seen once; the top ten hold 0.39%. Sequenced: naive CD4+ T cells from PBMCs. Described subset: CD45RA+ positively selected. Receptor source: a man between 18 and 29 years old in good health. Some clones in this sample may be carry-over from other donors' samples.

The table lists this clone with a count of one. The gene calls are TRBV20-1 and TRBJ2-3; no firm D call. This CDR3 comprises 11 residues. V gave up 6 bases and J gave up 6 bases, with 10 bases separating them. The germline V gene encodes CDR1 DFQATT and CDR2 SNEGSKA (reference sequence). The CDR3 protein is CSAQSLDTQYF. The CDR3 nucleotides are TGCAGTGCGCAGTCCTTGGATACGCAGTATTTT.

Of note for this clone: The same CDR3 also results from other DNA sequences found in this sample. This chain uses TRBV7-2 with TRBJ1-3, with D unclear. The CDR3 length is 12 residues. Per the germline V gene, CDR1 is SGHTA and CDR2 is FQGNSA. The V gene lost 2 bases and the J gene lost 7 bases, with 6 bases spanning the gap. This CDR3 reads CASSLLGNTIYF. CDR3 bases: TGTGCCAGCAGCTTACTGGGTAACACCATATATTTT.

This chain links TRBV28 with TRBJ1-2; D gene ambiguous. CDR3 length: 14 amino acids. V was cut by 5 bases and J by 0 bases, with 10 bases left in between. Germline V gene data show CDR1 as MDHEN and CDR2 as SYDVKM. CDR3 sequence reads: CASSTAYPNYGYTF. The CDR3 DNA reads TGTGCCAGCAGTACCGCTTATCCTAACTATGGCTACACCTTC.

The chain uses TRBV5-8 and TRBJ2-2; 9 bases are shared with TRBD1. Germline V gives CDR1 SGHTS, CDR2 YDEGEE. V trimming: 4 bases; J trimming: 7 bases; junction bases outside the gene matches: 14. The CDR3 runs 17 residues. CDR3 protein: CASSRTGQGPGRGELFF. CDR3 nucleotides: TGTGCCAGCAGCCGGACCGGACAGGGGCCCGGTCGCGGGGAGCTGTTTTTT.

This chain connects TRBV18 to TRBJ1-2; unclear D gene. Germline V gene lookup returns CDR1 KGHSH and CDR2 LQKENI. The V end lost 0 bases, the J end lost 5 bases, and 10 bases lay between the germline ends. This CDR3 is built from 14 residues. The CDR3 region is CASSPPGDGYGYTF. In DNA form, the CDR3 reads TGTGCCAGCTCACCACCGGGTGATGGGTATGGCTACACCTTC.

This clone was seen a few times. Distinct nucleotide sequences in the sample also encode this CDR3. The rearrangement joins TRBV6-5 to TRBJ1-1; D gene unclear. CDR1 is MNHEY, CDR2 SVGAGI, per germline. Trimming removed 6 bases from V and 4 bases from J, with 6 bases in between. CDR3 length: 11 amino acids. The CDR3 spells CASRRSTEAFF. CDR3 bases: TGTGCCAGCAGGCGTAGCACTGAAGCTTTCTTT.

The chain carries TRBV27 and TRBJ2-5, with 11 positions matching TRBD1. This CDR3 region has 17 residues. Germline CDR1 is MNHEY and CDR2 is SMNVEV (reference sequence). V lost 6 bases and J lost 7; bases outside the gene matches: 16. The CDR3 protein is CASSRFLPTGTGGTQYF. The CDR3 DNA is TGTGCCAGCAGCCGCTTCCTGCCTACCGGGACAGGGGGGACCCAGTACTTC.

The chain has TRBV6-1 and TRBJ2-3; 10 bases map to TRBD2. V was clipped by 3 bases and J by 5 bases; unmatched bases: 8. The CDR3 spans 16 residues. Germline V gene sequence: CDR1 MNHNS, CDR2 SASEGT. CDR3 amino acids: CASSDASGSGRDTQYF. CDR3 nucleotides: TGTGCCAGCAGTGATGCTAGCGGGAGCGGTAGAGATACGCAGTATTTT.

Only a few counts were recorded for this clone. The chain has TRBV2 and TRBJ1-5; no definite D call. Germline CDR1 and CDR2: SNHLY and FYNNEI. This CDR3 comprises 14 residues. V gave up 8 bases and J gave up 3 bases, with 14 bases separating them. CDR3: CASCSQLNNQPQHF. The CDR3 nucleotides read TGTGCCAGCTGCAGCCAGCTAAACAATCAGCCCCAGCATTTT.

The chain is built from TRBV28 and TRBJ1-3; 8 nucleotides agree with TRBD1. The CDR3 spans 14 residues. Germline values: CDR1 MDHEN, CDR2 SYDVKM. Trimming cost V 6 bases and J 7 bases; bases outside gene matches: 8. The CDR3 DNA reads as TGTGCCAGCAGCCCAGGGGGCGCGGTTAACACCATATATTTT. Translated, it gives CASSPGGAVNTIYF.

The chain combines TRBV29-1 with TRBJ2-7; the D call may be TRBD1 or TRBD2 (5 bases each). The V end was cut by 7 bases, the J end by 0 bases, with 13 bases between. Germline-derived CDR1 and CDR2 are SQVTM and ANQGSEA. This CDR3 region has 13 residues. The CDR3, as DNA: TGCAGCGGGGGCTTGGGGAGCTCCTACGAGCAGTACTTC. It translates to CSGGLGSSYEQYF.

The chain combines TRBV7-9 with TRBJ2-1; tentatively, D is TRBD1 or TRBD2 (5 bases each). The CDR3 contains 12 residues. The V and J ends lost 2 bases and 15 bases respectively, with 14 bases between them. Germline V lookup: CDR1 SEHNR, CDR2 FQNEAQ (reference sequence). CDR3 residues: CASSLFVRGRFF. The CDR3 nucleotides read TGTGCCAGCAGCTTATTTGTCCGGGGACGGTTCTTC.

The chain uses TRBV11-2 and TRBJ2-5; TRBD1 matches 7 bases. The CDR3 consists of 16 residues. Trimming took 1 base from V and 0 from J; bases not matched to a gene: 5. Germline V gives CDR1 SGHAT, CDR2 FQNNGV. The chain's CDR3 is CASSLGYRGYQETQYF. The DNA of the CDR3 is TGTGCCAGCAGCTTAGGTTACAGGGGCTACCAAGAGACCCAGTACTTC.

The chain uses TRBV25-1 and TRBJ2-7; D not certain. This CDR3 contains 13 residues. Trimming removed 4 bases at V and 3 bases at J, with 10 bases between. In germline, CDR1 is MGHDK, CDR2 SYGVNS. CDR3 in amino acids: CASSGQVLYEQYF. CDR3 sequence (DNA): TGTGCCAGCAGTGGGCAGGTGCTCTACGAGCAGTACTTC.

Only a few counts were recorded for this clone. This sample also contains other DNA sequences that code for the same CDR3. V gene TRBV9 combines with J gene TRBJ2-1; 8 nucleotides line up with TRBD2. CDR3 length: 17 amino acids. J gave up 4 bases and V 0 bases, and 9 bases lay outside the gene matches. Per germline, CDR1 SGDLS and CDR2 YYNGEE. CDR3 DNA: TGTGCCAGCAGCGTAGCTGGGGCGGGAGGCTCTTACAATGAGCAGTTCTTC. It translates to CASSVAGAGGSYNEQFF. The entire variable domain, with the rest obtained from reference TRBV9 and TRBJ2-1, is as follows: DSGVTQTPKHLITATGQRVTLRCSPRSGDLSVYWYQQSLDQGLQFLIQYYNGEERAKGNILERFSAQQFPDLHSELNLSSLELGDSALYFCASSVAGAGGSYNEQFFGPGTRLTVL.

This clone was detected once. The V call is TRBV5-1, the J call TRBJ2-2; no firm D call. V lost 0 bases, J lost 2 bases, and 11 bases lay in between. The CDR3 runs to 16 residues. Per germline, CDR1 SGHRS and CDR2 YFSETQ. CDR3 DNA sequence: TGCGCCAGCAGCTTGGCCTCCGTCCGTAACACCGGGGAGCTGTTTTTT. It is translated as CASSLASVRNTGELFF.

This rearrangement joins TRBV6-5 to TRBJ1-3, with no clear D. This CDR3 spans 15 amino acids. Germline assignment: CDR1 MNHEY and CDR2 SVGAGI. Trimming shortened V by 9 bases and J by 2 bases, and 17 bases separated the two germline ends. The CDR3 loop is CASAYGPDAGNTIYF. CDR3 DNA: TGTGCCAGTGCATACGGGCCGGACGCTGGAAACACCATATATTTT.

The chain recombines TRBV5-1 with TRBJ2-3, with D unclear. V lost 7 bases and J 5 bases, leaving 8 bases between the germline ends. In germline, CDR1 is SGHRS, CDR2 YFSETQ. The CDR3 contains 11 residues. The CDR3 nucleotides are TGCGCCAGCCAACACCTAGATACGCAGTATTTT. Translation gives CASQHLDTQYF.

This sequence joins TRBV27 and TRBJ1-2; D remains unclear. Germline lookup yields CDR1 MNHEY and CDR2 SMNVEV (reference sequence). CDR3 size: 15 residues. V was pared by 5 bases and J by 4 bases, with 17 bases between. The CDR3: CASSTGFGYSYGYTF. The CDR3 DNA sequence: TGTGCCAGCAGTACGGGATTTGGGTATTCCTATGGCTACACCTTC.

This rearrangement joins TRBV27 to TRBJ2-2, with 8 bases fitting TRBD2. The germline V gene has CDR1 MNHEY and CDR2 SMNVEV (reference sequence). This CDR3 has 18 residues. V lost 6 bases to trimming and J lost 5 bases; unmatched junction nucleotides: 17. For the CDR3, the DNA is TGTGCCAGCAGACAACTCGCCCGGGCGGGAGGTGGAACCGGGGAGCTGTTTTTT. Amino acid sequence: CASRQLARAGGGTGELFF.

The chain uses TRBV5-5 and TRBJ2-7; D ambiguous. This CDR3 region has 14 residues. Trimming removed 0 bases at V and 3 bases at J, with 10 bases between. CDR1 SGHKS and CDR2 YYEKEE come from the germline V gene (reference sequence). The CDR3 sequence is CASSLVPSIYEQYF. The CDR3 region has the DNA TGTGCCAGCAGCTTGGTTCCCAGTATCTACGAGCAGTACTTC. Full variable domain (missing parts from reference TRBV5-5 and TRBJ2-7): DAGVTQSPTHLIKTRGQQVTLRCSPISGHKSVSWYQQVLGQGPQFIFQYYEKEERGRGNFPDRFSARQFPNYSSELNVNALLLGDSALYLCASSLVPSIYEQYFGPGTRLTVT.

The rearrangement links TRBV18 to TRBJ2-3; 10 bases align to TRBD2. Germline lookup yields CDR1 KGHSH and CDR2 LQKENI. This CDR3 comprises 15 residues. The J segment lost 5 bases and the V segment lost 3 bases, leaving 5 bases of the junction unmatched. The CDR3 DNA reads as TGTGCCAGCTCACCGCTGGCTAGCGGGAGAGATACGCAGTATTTT. Translation gives CASSPLASGRDTQYF. The entire variable domain, with the rest obtained from reference TRBV18 and TRBJ2-3, is as follows: NAGVMQNPRHLVRRRGQEARLRCSPMKGHSHVYWYRQLPEEGLKFMVYLQKENIIDESGMPKERFSAEFPKEGPSILRIQQVVRGDSAAYFCASSPLASGRDTQYFGPGTRLTVL.

V is TRBV19 and J is TRBJ1-5; 12 bases are shared with TRBD1. The germline gives CDR1 LNHDA, CDR2 SQIVND (reference sequence). There are 13 residues in the CDR3. V lost 11 bases and J lost 7; bases outside the gene matches: 6. In DNA, the CDR3 is TGTGCCGGGGGACAGGGGGCTGGCCAGCCCCAGCATTTT. It specifies CAGGQGAGQPQHF.